A single sample gave rise to the 23 T cell receptor beta chains below, sequenced in a study of T cells after yellow fever vaccination. TCRdb analysed the 5' RACE reads with MiXCR anew, one entry per CDR3 protein. The data show 100,000 to 150,000 distinct CDR3 sequences, with around 15% seen just once and more than 40% held by the top ten. The sample in question was CD8+ T cells sorted from PBMCs, obtained 5 days after the yellow fever booster vaccination. The receptors derive from a man aged 18-30 years who received the YFV17D yellow fever vaccine.

This clonotype was observed at least ten times. V gene TRBV27 combines with J gene TRBJ2-5; 8 bases agree with TRBD1. With V trimmed by 5 bases and J by 5 bases, 7 bases remained unmatched. This CDR3 is built from 14 residues. CDR1 MNHEY and CDR2 SMNVEV come from the germline V gene (reference sequence). In DNA form, the CDR3 reads TGTGCCAGCAGTATCCACAGGGGGTGGGAGACCCAGTACTTC. Protein: CASSIHRGWETQYF.

The V and J genes are TRBV27 and TRBJ1-5; D not resolved. V lost 5 bases and J lost 2, with 7 bases in between. Germline V gene sequence: CDR1 MNHEY, CDR2 SMNVEV (reference sequence). The CDR3 loop spans 13 amino acids. CDR3 in DNA: TGTGCCAGCAGTCCTCTAGGCAATCAGCCCCAGCATTTT. Translated: CASSPLGNQPQHF.

This chain joins TRBV7-9 and TRBJ1-1, with D possibly TRBD1 on 5 matching bases. V was clipped by 5 bases and J by 4 bases, with 17 bases between them. CDR1 SEHNR and CDR2 FQNEAQ come from the germline V gene (reference sequence). The CDR3 length is 15 residues. This CDR3 reads CASSPRGLYGTEAFF. In DNA form, the CDR3 reads TGTGCCAGCAGCCCCCGGGGACTCTATGGCACTGAAGCTTTCTTT.

A few counts support this clonotype. The chain recombines TRBV6-2 or TRBV6-3 with TRBJ2-5; D not certain. Trimming stripped 2 bases from V and 5 bases from J, with 3 bases between. The germline V gene has CDR1 MNHEY and CDR2 SVGEGT. CDR3 length equals 11 residues. The CDR3, as DNA: TGTGCCAGCAGTTACCCCGAGACCCAGTACTTC. Amino acids: CASSYPETQYF.

This clonotype was found a few times. V and J are TRBV14 and TRBJ2-5; D is unclear. Germline CDR1 reads SGHDN; CDR2 reads FVKESK. V lost 4 bases, J lost 1 base, and 13 bases lay in between. This CDR3 comprises 15 residues. The CDR3 coding sequence is TGTGCCAGCAGCCGAGAGGCAGCGTCCCAAGAGACCCAGTACTTC. Translated, it gives CASSREAASQETQYF.

This clonotype was recorded many times. V gene TRBV29-1 combines with J gene TRBJ2-4, with D unclear. This CDR3 region has 13 residues. From germline, CDR1 is SQVTM and CDR2 ANQGSEA. The V and J ends lost 7 bases and 1 base respectively, with 11 bases between them. The CDR3 loop reads CSAVGGAKNIQYF. The CDR3 nucleotides are TGCAGCGCAGTAGGTGGGGCCAAAAACATTCAGTACTTC.

This clonotype was found a few times. The chain links TRBV4-1 to TRBJ1-1, with TRBD1 matching over 7 bases. Germline-derived CDR1 and CDR2 are MGHRA and YSYEKL. The CDR3 runs 14 residues. The trim removed 4 bases at V and 7 bases at J, leaving 9 bases unmatched. CDR3 sequence: CASSRQGFQGEAFF. The CDR3 nucleotides are TGCGCCAGCAGCCGACAGGGATTCCAGGGTGAAGCTTTCTTT.

This clonotype occurred a few times. The CDR3 loop is CASPVGGFNTDTQYF. CDR3 in DNA: TGTGCCAGCCCCGTGGGAGGATTCAACACAGATACGCAGTATTTT. The chain is built from TRBV2 and TRBJ2-3, with D possibly being TRBD2 (6 bases). In germline, CDR1 is SNHLY, CDR2 FYNNEI. Trimming removed 8 bases at V and 2 bases at J, with 17 bases between. CDR3 length: 15 residues.

This clonotype was seen a handful of times. The V and J genes are TRBV19 and TRBJ2-7; 7 bases are a match to TRBD1. CDR1 is LNHDA and CDR2 is SQIVND in the germline V gene (reference sequence). The CDR3 is 15 amino acids. V dropped 7 bases and J dropped 3; count of bases not matched to a gene: 12. CDR3 DNA sequence: TGTGCCAGTACCGGTTCCGGGACAGAAAACTACGAGCAGTACTTC. It translates to CASTGSGTENYEQYF.

This clonotype was detected a few times. V gene TRBV27 combines with J gene TRBJ1-2; the D gene is possibly TRBD1 (5 bases). The CDR3 spans 13 residues. V was trimmed by 3 bases and J by 3 bases, leaving 8 bases between them. Germline loops: CDR1 MNHEY, CDR2 SMNVEV (reference sequence). The CDR3 spells CASSFGRDYGYTF. CDR3 nucleotide sequence: TGTGCCAGCAGTTTTGGCAGGGACTATGGCTACACCTTC.

This clonotype was seen more than once but under ten times. The gene calls are TRBV4-2 and TRBJ2-3, with a possible D match to TRBD1 (5 bases). The V gene lost 0 bases and the J gene lost 2 bases, with 9 bases spanning the gap. The CDR3 spans 15 residues. From germline, CDR1 is LGHNA and CDR2 YNFKEQ. The CDR3 DNA follows: TGTGCCAGCAGCCAAGACGGCAGGGTCACAGATACGCAGTATTTT. This gives the protein CASSQDGRVTDTQYF.

This clonotype came up a few times. This chain joins TRBV5-1 and TRBJ1-1; TRBD1 aligns across 7 bases. J gave up 2 bases and V 0 bases, and 1 base lay outside the gene matches. This CDR3 has 14 amino acids. Per germline, CDR1 SGHRS and CDR2 YFSETQ. CDR3 sequence reads: CASSLGDSNTEAFF. The DNA for the CDR3 is TGCGCCAGCAGCTTGGGGGACAGTAACACTGAAGCTTTCTTT.

V is TRBV7-2 and J is TRBJ1-1; 8 nucleotides match TRBD1. This CDR3 is 14 amino acids long. V was pared by 7 bases and J by 11 bases, with 15 bases of the junction left unmatched. From germline, CDR1 is SGHTA and CDR2 FQGNSA. The CDR3 DNA follows: TGTGCCAGCACTGGCCCAGGGGGCCCATTGGGGGCTTTCTTT. Translating it yields CASTGPGGPLGAFF.

The chain combines TRBV4-3 with TRBJ2-1, with D unclear. CDR3 length: 15 amino acids. Deletions cut 0 bases from V and 2 bases from J, with 8 bases between. Germline CDR1 and CDR2: LGHNA and YSLEER. The CDR3 loop is CASSQENSPYNEQFF. DNA of the CDR3: TGCGCCAGCAGCCAAGAGAACAGCCCCTACAATGAGCAGTTCTTC.

This clonotype was observed a few times. The chain recombines TRBV6-2 or TRBV6-3 with TRBJ2-1; D uncertain. CDR3 size: 13 residues. Germline-derived CDR1 and CDR2 are MNHEY and SVGEGT. Between the trimmed V and J ends, which lost 4 bases and 5 bases, there was a span of 9 bases. The CDR3 DNA sequence: TGTGCCAGCAGTTTATCTTCTAACAATGAGCAGTTCTTC. It is translated as CASSLSSNNEQFF.

The CDR3 protein is CASKGRLIGYEQYF. Written as DNA, the CDR3 is TGTGCCAGCAAAGGTCGCCTGATTGGCTACGAGCAGTACTTC. V usage is TRBV2 and J usage is TRBJ2-7; D is undetermined. CDR1 and CDR2 from the germline V gene are SNHLY and FYNNEI. The CDR3 is 14 residues long. V dropped 7 bases and J dropped 3 bases, with 16 bases sitting between them. The complete variable domain, with remaining parts taken from reference TRBV2 and TRBJ2-7, reads EPEVTQTPSHQVTQMGQEVILRCVPISNHLYFYWYRQILGQKVEFLVSFYNNEISEKSEIFDDQFSVERPDGSNFTLKIRSTKLEDSAMYFCASKGRLIGYEQYFGPGTRLTVT.

This chain joins TRBV15 and TRBJ1-1; D is ambiguous. CDR1 is LNHNV, CDR2 YYDKDF, per germline (reference sequence). V was clipped by 2 bases and J by 0 bases, with 7 bases between them. The length of the CDR3 is 14 residues. This CDR3 reads CATSRPSLNTEAFF. In DNA form, the CDR3 reads TGTGCCACCAGCAGACCAAGCCTGAACACTGAAGCTTTCTTT.

The chain recombines TRBV27 with TRBJ2-7, with D hard to call. The V and J ends lost 3 bases and 2 bases respectively, with 8 bases between them. The CDR3 totals 13 residues. The germline V gene encodes CDR1 MNHEY and CDR2 SMNVEV (reference sequence). The CDR3 here is CASSFVPPYEQYF. CDR3 coding DNA: TGTGCCAGCAGTTTTGTGCCCCCCTACGAGCAGTACTTC.

The genes are TRBV7-3 and TRBJ1-1; D gene ambiguous. V was pared by 5 bases and J by 3 bases, with 16 bases between. The germline CDR1 and CDR2 sequences are SGHTA and FQGTGA. This CDR3 is built from 15 residues. CDR3 bases: TGTGCCAGCAGCCTCTCGGGGTCCGGGGACACTGAAGCTTTCTTT. As protein: CASSLSGSGDTEAFF. Filled out from reference TRBV7-3 and TRBJ1-1, the complete variable domain reads GAGVSQTPSNKVTEKGKYVELRCDPISGHTALYWYRQSLGQGPEFLIYFQGTGAADDSGLPNDRFFAVRPEGSVSTLKIQRTERGDSAVYLCASSLSGSGDTEAFFGQGTRLTVV.

A few counts support this clonotype. The DNA for the CDR3 is TGCAGTGCTAGAGCCAGCGGGGAGCTGTTTTTT. It encodes CSARASGELFF. The chain couples TRBV20-1 to TRBJ2-2; no reliable D call. Germline CDR1 reads DFQATT; CDR2 reads SNEGSKA (reference sequence). V lost 1 base and J lost 7, with 4 bases in between. The CDR3 is 11 residues long.

This clonotype was found a few times. This rearrangement joins TRBV7-8 to TRBJ2-5, with 11 bases lining up with TRBD2. This CDR3 is 15 amino acids long. The J segment lost 5 bases and the V segment lost 5 bases, leaving 7 bases of the junction unmatched. The germline gives CDR1 SGHVS, CDR2 FQNEAQ. This CDR3 reads CASSRVAGGPETQYF. In DNA, the CDR3 is TGTGCCAGCAGCCGAGTAGCGGGGGGGCCTGAGACCCAGTACTTC. Full variable domain (missing parts from reference TRBV7-8 and TRBJ2-5): GAGVSQSPRYKVAKRGQDVALRCDPISGHVSLFWYQQALGQGPEFLTYFQNEAQLDKSGLPSDRFFAERPEGSVSTLKIQRTQQEDSAVYLCASSRVAGGPETQYFGPGTRLLVL.

The CDR3 sequence is CASSPKVFPSGSGTEAFF. For the CDR3, the DNA is TGCGCCAGCAGCCCTAAGGTCTTTCCGTCGGGGTCCGGCACTGAAGCTTTCTTT. The chain combines TRBV4-3 with TRBJ1-1; D remains unclear. There are 18 residues in the CDR3. V was pared by 4 bases and J by 4 bases, with 25 bases between. CDR1 and CDR2 (germline): LGHNA, YSLEER.

The J gene is TRBJ2-1, the V gene TRBV7-3, with 9 bases fitting TRBD1. Trimming at V came to 5 bases and at J to 7 bases, leaving 6 bases not matched to a gene. Germline V gene lookup returns CDR1 SGHTA and CDR2 FQGTGA. The CDR3 contains 14 residues. The CDR3 nucleotides are TGTGCCAGCAGCCCCCGGGACAGGGAGAATGAGCAGTTCTTC. It encodes CASSPRDRENEQFF.